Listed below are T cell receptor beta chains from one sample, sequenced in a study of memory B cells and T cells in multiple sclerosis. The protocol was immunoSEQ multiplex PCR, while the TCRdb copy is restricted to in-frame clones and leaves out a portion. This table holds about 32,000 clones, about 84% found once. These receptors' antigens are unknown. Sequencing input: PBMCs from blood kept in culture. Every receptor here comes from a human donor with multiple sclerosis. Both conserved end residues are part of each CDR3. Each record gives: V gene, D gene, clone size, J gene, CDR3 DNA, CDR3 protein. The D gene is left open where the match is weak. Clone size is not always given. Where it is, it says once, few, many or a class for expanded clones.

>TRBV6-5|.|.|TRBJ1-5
TGTGCCAGCTCAGGGGTTTGGGATCAGCCCCAGCATTTT
CASSGVWDQPQHF
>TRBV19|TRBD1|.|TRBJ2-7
TGTGCCAGTAGTACCACGGGACAGTCCTACGAGCAGTACTTC
CASSTTGQSYEQYF
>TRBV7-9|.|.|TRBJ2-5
TGTGCCAGCAGCTTAAGCAGGGAACGAGAGACCCAGTACTTC
CASSLSRERETQYF
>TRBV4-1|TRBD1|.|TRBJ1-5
TGCGCCAGCAGCCCCCGACAGGGGGAACAGCCCCAGCATTTT
CASSPRQGEQPQHF
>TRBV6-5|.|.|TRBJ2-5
TGTGCCAGCAGTTACTTGGAGACCCAGTACTTC
CASSYLETQYF
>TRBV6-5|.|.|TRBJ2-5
TGTGCCAGCAGTTACTCGAGTCTTGGGGAGACCCAGTACTTC
CASSYSSLGETQYF
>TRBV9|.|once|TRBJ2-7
TGTGCCAGCAACCAGGGGATATCGTCCTACGAGCAGTACTTC
CASNQGISSYEQYF
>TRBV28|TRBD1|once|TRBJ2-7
TGTGCCAGCAGTTTAACTCGGACAGGGAGCTCCTACGAGCAGTACTTC
CASSLTRTGSSYEQYF
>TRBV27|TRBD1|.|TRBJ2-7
TGTGCCAGCAGGAGACAGGGTTTATACTACGAGCAGTACTTC
CASRRQGLYYEQYF
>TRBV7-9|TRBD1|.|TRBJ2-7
TGTGCCAGCAGCTTCCCGGGACAGGGGTACGAGCAGTACTTC
CASSFPGQGYEQYF
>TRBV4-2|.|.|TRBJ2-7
TGTGCCAGCAGCCAAGATACGGCCTCCTACGAGCAGTACTTC
CASSQDTASYEQYF
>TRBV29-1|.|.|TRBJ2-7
TGCAGCGCCCTTAAGGACAGTATTAAGCAGTACTTC
CSALKDSIKQYF
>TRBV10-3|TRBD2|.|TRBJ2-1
TGTGCCATCATGGGCAGTAGGGGAGCGGGAGTGACAAATGAGCAGTTCTTC
CAIMGSRGAGVTNEQFF
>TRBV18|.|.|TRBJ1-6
TGTGCCAGCTCACCAGGGGCAGGGACGGATTCACCCCTCCACTTT
CASSPGAGTDSPLHF
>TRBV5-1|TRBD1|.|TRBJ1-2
TGCGCCAGCAGCCTACCCGGGACAGGGGCCGCGGATGGGACCTTC
CASSLPGTGAADGTF
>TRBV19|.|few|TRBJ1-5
TGTGCCAGTACCACCGAAACGAGGTATAGCAATCAGCCCCAGCATTTT
CASTTETRYSNQPQHF
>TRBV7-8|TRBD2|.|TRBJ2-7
TGTGCCAGCAGCCCTAGGGGTTGGACTAGCGGGTACGAGCAGTACTTC
CASSPRGWTSGYEQYF
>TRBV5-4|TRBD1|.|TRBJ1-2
TGTGCCAGCAGCTGGACAGGGACTAACTATGGCTACACCTTC
CASSWTGTNYGYTF
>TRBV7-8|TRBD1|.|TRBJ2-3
TGTGCCAGCAGCTTACTAACAGGGGCGAGGGATACGCAGTATTTT
CASSLLTGARDTQYF
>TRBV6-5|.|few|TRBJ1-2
TGTGCCAGCACCGGCAGGGACTATGGCTACACCTTC
CASTGRDYGYTF
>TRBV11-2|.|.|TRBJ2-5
TGTGCCAGCAGCCCGATCGGTTTCGAGACCCAGTACTTC
CASSPIGFETQYF
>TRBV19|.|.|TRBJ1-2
TGTGCCAGTAGTATAGTATTGGGAGCCAACTATGGCTACACCTTC
CASSIVLGANYGYTF
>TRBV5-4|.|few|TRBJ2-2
TGTGCCAGCAGCTTGAGGGACACCGGGGAGCTGTTTTTT
CASSLRDTGELFF
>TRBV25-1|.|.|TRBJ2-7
TGTGCCAGCAGTGACTCTTACGAGCAGTACTTC
CASSDSYEQYF
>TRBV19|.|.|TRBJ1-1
TGTGCCAGTAGTATTGCAGGGTGGGTCACTGAAGCTTTCTTT
CASSIAGWVTEAFF
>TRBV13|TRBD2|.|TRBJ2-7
TGTGCCAGCAGCCGGGAAGGGCGGGAGGACCAGTACTTC
CASSREGREDQYF
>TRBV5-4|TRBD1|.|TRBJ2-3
TGTGCCAGCAGCTTGGCGGTGACAGGGGACACAGATACGCAGTATTTT
CASSLAVTGDTDTQYF
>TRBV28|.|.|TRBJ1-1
TGTGCCAGCAGTTTCCACGCGGGCCGTGGCACTGAAGCTTTCTTT
CASSFHAGRGTEAFF
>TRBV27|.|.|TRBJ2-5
TGTGCCAGCAGTTTATTTGGGGTGGAGACCCAGTACTTC
CASSLFGVETQYF
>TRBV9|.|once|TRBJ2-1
TGTGCCAGCAGCGGCATACTAGCACGGGTGGGCGAGCAGTTCTTC
CASSGILARVGEQFF
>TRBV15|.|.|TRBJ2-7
TGTGCCACCAGCAGGGGGGGAACAGGGGACACCTACGAGCAGTACTTC
CATSRGGTGDTYEQYF
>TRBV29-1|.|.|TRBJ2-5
TGCAGCGTTGCCGGCACTTTAAAACAAGAGACCCAGTACTTC
CSVAGTLKQETQYF
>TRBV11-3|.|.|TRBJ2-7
TGTGCCAGCAGCCCCGGGGCCGGGGTCACCTACGAGCAGTACTTC
CASSPGAGVTYEQYF
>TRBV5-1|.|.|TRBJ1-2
TGCGCCAGCAGCTTGCCCGCAATTTCTTATGGCTACACCTTC
CASSLPAISYGYTF
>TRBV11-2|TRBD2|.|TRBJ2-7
TGTGCCAGCAGCTTTCTAGCGGACCCACCTTACGAGCAGTACTTC
CASSFLADPPYEQYF
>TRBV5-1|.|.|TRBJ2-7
TGCGCCAGCAGCTTGTCTCCCAGTGGGGTCGGACAGAGGGCCTACGAGCAGTACTTC
CASSLSPSGVGQRAYEQYF
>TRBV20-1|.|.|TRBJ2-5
TGCAGTGCCCCCCTCCAAGAGACCCAGTACTTC
CSAPLQETQYF
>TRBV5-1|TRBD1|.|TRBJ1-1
TGCGCCAGCAGTACGGGACAGGAAGCTTTCTTT
CASSTGQEAFF
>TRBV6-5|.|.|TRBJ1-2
TGTGCCAGCAGTCCCCAGGAGCCAGCCATCTATGGCTACACCTTC
CASSPQEPAIYGYTF
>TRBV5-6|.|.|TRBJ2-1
TGTGCCAGCAGCTTCGTCGATTATGAGCAGTTCTTC
CASSFVDYEQFF
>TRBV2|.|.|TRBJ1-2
TGTGCCAGCAGTGAAATGGGGGATACCTATGGCTACACCTTC
CASSEMGDTYGYTF
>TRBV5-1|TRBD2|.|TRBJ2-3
TGCGCCAGCAGCGAGGGAGGGACTACCCTTTTGGCAGATACGCAGTATTTT
CASSEGGTTLLADTQYF
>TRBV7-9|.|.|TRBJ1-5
TGTGCCAGCAGCTTAACTAATCAGCCCCAGCATTTT
CASSLTNQPQHF
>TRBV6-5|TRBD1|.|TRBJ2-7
TGTGCCAGCAGTTATTATCGGGGACAGATAGAGCAGTACTTC
CASSYYRGQIEQYF
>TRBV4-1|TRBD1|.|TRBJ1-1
TGCGCCAGCAGCCAAGGGGACAGATTTAAGGGTGAAGCTTTCTTT
CASSQGDRFKGEAFF
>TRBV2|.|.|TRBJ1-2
TGTGCCAGCAGTGAGCGTTATGGCTACACCTTC
CASSERYGYTF
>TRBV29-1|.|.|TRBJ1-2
TGCAGCGTTGCATCTCCCCTGAACTATGGCTACACCTTC
CSVASPLNYGYTF
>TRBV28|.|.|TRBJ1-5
TGTGCCAGCCGAGGGTCCTCGTATCAGCCCCAGCATTTT
CASRGSSYQPQHF
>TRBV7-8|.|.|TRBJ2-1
TGTGCCAGCAGCCCGCCGAGGGGTTGGAATGAGCAGTTCTTC
CASSPPRGWNEQFF
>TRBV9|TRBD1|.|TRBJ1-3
TGTGCCAGCAGCGTAGGGGTGGGACAGGGGGCAAGAGGAAACACCATATATTTT
CASSVGVGQGARGNTIYF
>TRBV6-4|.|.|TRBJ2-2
TGTGCCAGCAGTGACAGGGGCGGCACCGGGGAGCTGTTTTTT
CASSDRGGTGELFF
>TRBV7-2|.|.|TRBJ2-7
TGTGCCAGCACTGCCGGTGCAGCGGGCGAGCAGTACTTC
CASTAGAAGEQYF
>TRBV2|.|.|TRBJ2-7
TGTGCCAGCAGTGACAGCTACTACGAGCAGTACTTC
CASSDSYYEQYF
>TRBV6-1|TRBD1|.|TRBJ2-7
TGTGCCAGCAGTATCCGGGACAGCACCTACGAGCAGTACTTC
CASSIRDSTYEQYF
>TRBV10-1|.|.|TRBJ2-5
TGCGCCAGCAGCGAGACGGGGCGGGAGACCCAGTACTTC
CASSETGRETQYF